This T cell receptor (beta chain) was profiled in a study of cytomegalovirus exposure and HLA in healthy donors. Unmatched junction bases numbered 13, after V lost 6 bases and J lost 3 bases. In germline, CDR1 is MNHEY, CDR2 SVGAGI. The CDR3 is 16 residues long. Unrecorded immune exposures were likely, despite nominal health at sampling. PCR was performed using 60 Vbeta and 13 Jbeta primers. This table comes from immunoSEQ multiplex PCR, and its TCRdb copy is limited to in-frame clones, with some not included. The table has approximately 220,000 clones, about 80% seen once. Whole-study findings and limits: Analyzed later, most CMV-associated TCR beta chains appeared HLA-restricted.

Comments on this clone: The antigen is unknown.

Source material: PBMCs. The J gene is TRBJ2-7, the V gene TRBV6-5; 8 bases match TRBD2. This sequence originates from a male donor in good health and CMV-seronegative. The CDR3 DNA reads TGTGCCAGCAGCTACCCTGATGCAGCGGGAGTCTACGAGCAGTACTTC. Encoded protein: CASSYPDAAGVYEQYF.